This passage covers 26 T cell receptor beta chains from one sample sequenced in a study of T cells after posttransplantation cyclophosphamide. The method was immunoSEQ multiplex PCR; TCRdb's version includes in-frame clones alone and lacks a portion of them. Singletons are absent from the sample, which has some 43,000 clones. The source material was PBMCs. The receptors were sampled from a man in his forties in good health, CMV-negative, and a related stem cell transplant donor.

The chain joins TRBV9 to TRBJ1-6, with D unclear. Trimming took off 3 bases at V and 6 bases at J, with 13 bases between the two ends. Germline lookup yields CDR1 SGDLS and CDR2 YYNGEE. This CDR3 is built from 15 residues. CDR3 sequence: CASSAGKVGNSPLHF. The DNA of the CDR3 is TGTGCCAGCAGCGCCGGGAAAGTCGGTAATTCACCCCTCCACTTT.

This clone was detected ten times or more. V and J are TRBV5-1 and TRBJ2-6; TRBD1 matches 11 bases. The J segment lost 1 base and the V segment lost 1 base, leaving 7 bases of the junction unmatched. The CDR3 length is 19 residues. Germline V gene lookup returns CDR1 SGHRS and CDR2 YFSETQ. CDR3: CASSLRTGGEASGANVLTF. The DNA for the CDR3 is TGCGCCAGCAGCTTGAGGACAGGGGGCGAGGCATCTGGGGCCAACGTCCTGACTTTC.

At least ten counts were recorded for this clone. The chain employs TRBV29-1 and TRBJ2-7; D ambiguous. Trimming pared 0 bases from V and 2 bases from J, leaving 8 bases between. The CDR3 extends over 13 amino acids. Germline-derived CDR1 and CDR2 are SQVTM and ANQGSEA. CDR3 DNA sequence: TGCAGCGTTGAAGACCCCAGCGCCTACGAGCAGTACTTC. It is translated as CSVEDPSAYEQYF.

Many counts were recorded for this clone. The chain has TRBV2 and TRBJ2-1; possible D gene TRBD2, 6 bases. The CDR3 has 13 amino acids. Germline loops: CDR1 SNHLY, CDR2 FYNNEI. V was trimmed by 6 bases and J by 5 bases, leaving 11 bases between them. CDR3 sequence reads: CASRGDLHNEQFF. The CDR3 DNA is TGTGCCAGCAGGGGGGACTTGCACAATGAGCAGTTCTTC. Complete variable domain (other parts from reference TRBV2 and TRBJ2-1): EPEVTQTPSHQVTQMGQEVILRCVPISNHLYFYWYRQILGQKVEFLVSFYNNEISEKSEIFDDQFSVERPDGSNFTLKIRSTKLEDSAMYFCASRGDLHNEQFFGPGTRLTVL.

There are many counts of this clone. V gene TRBV6-6 combines with J gene TRBJ2-7; TRBD1 is a possible D gene (5 bases). Germline V gene lookup returns CDR1 MNHNY and CDR2 SVGAGI (reference sequence). The CDR3 loop spans 13 amino acids. V was clipped by 7 bases and J by 2 bases, with 12 bases between them. This chain's CDR3 is CASTEGVTYEQYF. For the CDR3, the DNA is TGTGCCAGCACGGAAGGGGTTACCTACGAGCAGTACTTC.

This clone was seen repeatedly, ten times or more. The chain is built from TRBV6-6 and TRBJ1-1; 7 bases are shared with TRBD1. This CDR3 is 14 amino acids long. Germline V gene sequence: CDR1 MNHNY, CDR2 SVGAGI (reference sequence). V trimming: 7 bases; J trimming: 7 bases; junction bases outside the gene matches: 12. The CDR3: CASKRDSRLYEAFF. The CDR3 DNA follows: TGTGCCAGCAAAAGGGACAGCAGACTATATGAAGCTTTCTTT.

At least ten counts were recorded for this clone. This chain uses TRBV18 with TRBJ1-1, with D tentatively TRBD1 (5 bases). V was trimmed by 2 bases and J by 2 bases, leaving 12 bases between them. CDR3 size: 15 residues. CDR1 and CDR2 (germline): KGHSH, LQKENI. CDR3 in DNA: TGTGCCAGCTCACCAAACGAAGACAGCAACACTGAAGCTTTCTTT. This sequence encodes CASSPNEDSNTEAFF.

The table lists this clone with a few counts. A much larger clone sits a single nucleotide away, making a read error possible. The V call is TRBV6-6, the J call TRBJ2-7; 7 positions agree with TRBD2. Trimming at V came to 8 bases and at J to 2 bases, leaving 3 bases not matched to a gene. Germline V CDR1 and CDR2: MNHNY, SVGAGI (reference sequence). The CDR3 has 12 amino acids. The CDR3: CASGGGPYEQYF. CDR3 nucleotide sequence: TGTGCCAGCGGGGGGGGACCCTACGAGCAGTACTTC.

This clone appeared many times. The chain uses TRBV2 and TRBJ2-2; 7 bases align to TRBD2. CDR1 and CDR2 from the germline V gene are SNHLY and FYNNEI. CDR3 size: 15 residues. The V gene end was trimmed by 6 bases and the J gene end by 4 bases; junction bases not matched to a gene: 8. The CDR3 nucleotides read TGTGCCAGCAGCGACCGGGACTATACCACCGGGGAGCTGTTTTTT. This codes for CASSDRDYTTGELFF.

This clone occurred many times. The V and J genes are TRBV7-3 and TRBJ2-3, with D perhaps matching TRBD2 (6 bases). Germline loops: CDR1 SGHTA, CDR2 FQGTGA. The CDR3 totals 14 residues. V was cut by 5 bases and J by 4 bases, with 13 bases left in between. The CDR3 loop reads CASSGGSEPDTQYF. CDR3 coding DNA: TGTGCCAGCAGCGGGGGGAGTGAGCCAGATACGCAGTATTTT.

This clone was detected ten times or more. V and J are TRBV6-5 and TRBJ1-5; D ambiguous. CDR1 MNHEY and CDR2 SVGAGI come from the germline V gene. The CDR3 has 13 residues. The V and J ends lost 3 bases and 4 bases respectively, with 7 bases between them. The CDR3 DNA reads as TGTGCCAGCAGTTATCAGAGGAATCAGCCCCAGCATTTT. As protein: CASSYQRNQPQHF.

This clone was found many times. This chain connects TRBV30 to TRBJ1-5, with 8 positions matching TRBD1. Per the germline V gene, CDR1 is GTSNPN and CDR2 is SVGIG (reference sequence). V lost 2 bases to trimming and J lost 3 bases; unmatched junction nucleotides: 3. The CDR3 covers 14 residues. CDR3 residues: CAWSQGANNQPQHF. The CDR3 DNA reads TGTGCCTGGAGTCAGGGGGCAAACAATCAGCCCCAGCATTTT.

This clone came up many times. The genes are TRBV4-1 and TRBJ1-2, with D tentatively TRBD1 (5 bases). The CDR3 sequence is 17 residues long. The V and J ends lost 5 bases and 8 bases respectively, with 27 bases between them. The V gene's germline CDR1 is MGHRA and CDR2 YSYEKL. DNA of the CDR3: TGCGCCAGCAGCGTAGGGGTATGGCCCGTCCCGTGGAAAGGCTACACCTTC. It codes for CASSVGVWPVPWKGYTF.

This clone was seen many times. The chain recombines TRBV6-1 with TRBJ2-7, with 7 bases matching TRBD1. The CDR3 totals 12 residues. The V gene end was trimmed by 2 bases and the J gene end by 8 bases; junction bases not matched to a gene: 3. Germline CDR1 and CDR2: MNHNS and SASEGT. The CDR3 loop reads CASSERGQKQYF. The CDR3 DNA reads TGTGCCAGCAGTGAAAGGGGACAGAAGCAGTACTTC.

This clone was observed at least ten times. V is TRBV28 and J is TRBJ1-1; D remains unclear. V lost 2 bases and J 7 bases, leaving 11 bases between the germline ends. The CDR3 spans 13 residues. Germline CDR1 and CDR2: MDHEN and SYDVKM. The DNA for the CDR3 is TGTGCCAGCAGTTTAAGTCCGAACGGTGAAGCTTTCTTT. Translating it yields CASSLSPNGEAFF.

There are many counts of this clone. The genes are TRBV28 and TRBJ2-7, with 9 bases aligning to TRBD1. The germline CDR1 and CDR2 sequences are MDHEN and SYDVKM. This CDR3 has 15 amino acids. V lost 6 bases to trimming and J lost 4 bases; unmatched junction nucleotides: 10. The CDR3 nucleotides read TGTGCCAGCAGCCTACAGGGGGCTGGCGCGTACGAGCAGTACTTC. It translates to CASSLQGAGAYEQYF.

This clone was seen repeatedly, ten times or more. V usage is TRBV29-1 and J usage is TRBJ2-7, with D possibly TRBD1 on 5 matching bases. The CDR3 consists of 15 residues. The germline V gene encodes CDR1 SQVTM and CDR2 ANQGSEA. Trimming took 7 bases from V and 1 from J, leaving 20 bases between them. The CDR3 reads CSAYLGRGGSYEQYF. In DNA, the CDR3 is TGCAGCGCTTACTTGGGGCGAGGTGGGTCCTACGAGCAGTACTTC.

This clone was seen many times. The gene calls are TRBV5-1 and TRBJ2-7; 11 bases line up with TRBD2. The V segment lost 3 bases and the J segment 3 bases; nucleotides outside the gene matches: 2. This CDR3 has 14 amino acids. Germline V gene sequence: CDR1 SGHRS, CDR2 YFSETQ. This CDR3 reads CASSYGTSGYEQYF. In DNA form, the CDR3 reads TGCGCCAGCAGCTATGGGACTAGCGGCTACGAGCAGTACTTC.

This clone was counted ten times or more. The V call is TRBV18, the J call TRBJ1-1; no reliable D call. This CDR3 has 14 residues. Trimming took 5 bases from V and 5 from J, leaving 15 bases between them. In germline, CDR1 is KGHSH, CDR2 LQKENI. CDR3 nucleotides: TGTGCCAGCTCATTTAACTCCGGGGAAACTGAAGCTTTCTTT. Its protein product is CASSFNSGETEAFF.

This clone was seen ten or more times. The rearrangement uses TRBV2 and TRBJ1-2, with 8 positions matching TRBD1. The CDR3 runs to 14 residues. The V and J ends lost 8 bases and 4 bases, in that order; junction bases with no gene match: 9. CDR1 and CDR2 (germline): SNHLY, FYNNEI. CDR3 sequence (DNA): TGTGCCAGCGAGGGGACAGGCCGACTCTATGGCTACACCTTC. This encodes CASEGTGRLYGYTF.

Ten or more counts support this clone. The chain joins TRBV30 to TRBJ2-3, with 10 bases lining up with TRBD2. Per the germline V gene, CDR1 is GTSNPN and CDR2 is SVGIG (reference sequence). The CDR3 has 14 residues. The V segment lost 6 bases and the J segment 2 bases; nucleotides outside the gene matches: 5. The CDR3 region is CACPGTSDTDTQYF. CDR3 nucleotides: TGTGCCTGTCCCGGGACTAGCGACACAGATACGCAGTATTTT.

Many counts were recorded for this clone. This chain uses TRBV19 with TRBJ2-1, with 13 positions matching TRBD2. The CDR3 contains 17 residues. CDR1 is LNHDA, CDR2 SQIVND, per germline (reference sequence). V lost 5 bases to trimming and J lost 3 bases; unmatched junction nucleotides: 7. The CDR3 region is CASSPTWTSGSYNEQFF. As DNA, the CDR3 is TGTGCCAGTAGTCCTACCTGGACTAGCGGGAGCTACAATGAGCAGTTCTTC.

This clone was detected ten times or more. The chain has TRBV15 and TRBJ1-5; 8 bases line up with TRBD1. Per germline, CDR1 LNHNV and CDR2 YYDKDF (reference sequence). The CDR3 sequence is 14 residues long. Trimming took 5 bases from V and 3 from J; bases not matched to a gene: 3. Here the CDR3 reads CATSPTGANQPQHF. The CDR3 nucleotides are TGTGCCACCAGCCCGACAGGGGCCAATCAGCCCCAGCATTTT.

The table lists this clone with many counts. This sequence joins TRBV9 and TRBJ2-7; 7 nucleotides align to TRBD1. The V segment lost 0 bases and the J segment 1 base; nucleotides outside the gene matches: 4. This CDR3 has 15 amino acids. Looked up from germline, CDR1 is SGDLS and CDR2 is YYNGEE. The CDR3 region is CASSVGGQTSYEQYF. CDR3 sequence (DNA): TGTGCCAGCAGCGTAGGGGGACAGACTTCCTACGAGCAGTACTTC.

This clone occurred many times. The V and J genes are TRBV6-1 and TRBJ1-1, with D unresolved. The CDR3 loop spans 15 amino acids. From germline, CDR1 is MNHNS and CDR2 SASEGT. Trimming left V 7 bases short and J 2 bases short, with 17 bases between. CDR3 residues: CASTRLRFGNTEAFF. In DNA form, the CDR3 reads TGTGCCAGCACACGACTAAGGTTCGGCAACACTGAAGCTTTCTTT.

This clone has a count of ten or more. The rearrangement links TRBV5-4 to TRBJ2-1, with D perhaps TRBD1 (6 bases). The CDR3 runs to 19 residues. The germline V gene has CDR1 SGHNT and CDR2 YYREEE (reference sequence). V lost 4 bases, J lost 7 bases, and 30 bases lay in between. This chain's CDR3 is CASSTLTGVGPGNWNEQFF. The CDR3 DNA is TGTGCCAGCAGCACATTGACAGGTGTAGGACCAGGGAACTGGAATGAGCAGTTCTTC.